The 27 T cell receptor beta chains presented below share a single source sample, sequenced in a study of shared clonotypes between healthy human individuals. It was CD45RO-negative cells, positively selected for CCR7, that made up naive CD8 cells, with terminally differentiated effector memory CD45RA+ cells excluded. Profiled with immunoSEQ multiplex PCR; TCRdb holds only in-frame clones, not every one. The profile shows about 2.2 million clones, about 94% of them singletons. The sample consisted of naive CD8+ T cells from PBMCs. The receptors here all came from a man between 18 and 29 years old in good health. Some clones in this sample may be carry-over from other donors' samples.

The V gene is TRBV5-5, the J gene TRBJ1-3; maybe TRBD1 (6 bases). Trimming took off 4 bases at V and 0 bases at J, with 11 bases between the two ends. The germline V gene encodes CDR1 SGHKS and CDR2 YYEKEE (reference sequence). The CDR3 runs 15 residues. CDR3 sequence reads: CASSPGTTSGNTIYF. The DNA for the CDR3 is TGTGCCAGCAGCCCTGGGACAACCTCTGGAAACACCATATATTTT.

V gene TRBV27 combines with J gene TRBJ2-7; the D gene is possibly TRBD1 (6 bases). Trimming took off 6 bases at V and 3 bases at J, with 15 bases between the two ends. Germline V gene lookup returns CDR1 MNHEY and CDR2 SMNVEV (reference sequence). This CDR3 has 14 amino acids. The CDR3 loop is CASSPRSRGYEQYF. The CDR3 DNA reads TGTGCCAGCAGCCCTAGGAGCAGGGGCTACGAGCAGTACTTC.

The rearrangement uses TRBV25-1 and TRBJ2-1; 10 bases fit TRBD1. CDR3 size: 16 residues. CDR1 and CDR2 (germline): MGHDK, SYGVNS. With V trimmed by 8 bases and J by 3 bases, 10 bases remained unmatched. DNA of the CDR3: TGTGCCAGCGGGGGCTCCCGGGACAGGGGCTACAATGAGCAGTTCTTC. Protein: CASGGSRDRGYNEQFF.

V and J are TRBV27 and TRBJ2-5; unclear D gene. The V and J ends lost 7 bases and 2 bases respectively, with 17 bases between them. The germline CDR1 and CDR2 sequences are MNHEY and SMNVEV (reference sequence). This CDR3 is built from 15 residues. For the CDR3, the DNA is TGTGCCAGCAAACTTACCCTCCGCACTCAAGAGACCCAGTACTTC. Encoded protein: CASKLTLRTQETQYF.

Here the CDR3 reads CSVAGTGGTGANVLTF. The CDR3 nucleotides read TGCAGCGTTGCCGGGACAGGGGGCACTGGGGCCAACGTCCTGACTTTC. The rearrangement joins TRBV29-1 to TRBJ2-6; 12 nucleotides align to TRBD1. Trimming at V came to 4 bases and at J to 2 bases, leaving 3 bases not matched to a gene. The CDR3 contains 16 residues. The germline CDR1 and CDR2 sequences are SQVTM and ANQGSEA.

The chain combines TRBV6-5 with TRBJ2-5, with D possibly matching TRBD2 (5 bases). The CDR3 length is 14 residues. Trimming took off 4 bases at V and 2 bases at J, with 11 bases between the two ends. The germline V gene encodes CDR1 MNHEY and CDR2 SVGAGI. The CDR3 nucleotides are TGTGCCAGCAGTTCGAGGGTCCCGCAAGAGACCCAGTACTTC. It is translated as CASSSRVPQETQYF.

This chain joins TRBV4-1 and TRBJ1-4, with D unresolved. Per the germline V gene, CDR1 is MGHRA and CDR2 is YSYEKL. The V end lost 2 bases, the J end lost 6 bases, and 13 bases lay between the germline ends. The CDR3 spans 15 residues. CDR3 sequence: CASSQSGPGDEKLFF. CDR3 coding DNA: TGCGCCAGCAGCCAATCAGGACCGGGAGATGAAAAACTGTTTTTT.

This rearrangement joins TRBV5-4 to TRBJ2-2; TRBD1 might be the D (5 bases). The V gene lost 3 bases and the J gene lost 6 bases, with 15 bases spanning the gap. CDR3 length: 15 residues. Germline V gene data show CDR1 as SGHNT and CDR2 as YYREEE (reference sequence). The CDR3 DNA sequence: TGTGCCAGCAGCTCTCCAGGGATTCGGCCCGGGGAGCTGTTTTTT. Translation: CASSSPGIRPGELFF. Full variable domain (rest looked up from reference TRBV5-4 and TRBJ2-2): ETGVTQSPTHLIKTRGQQVTLRCSSQSGHNTVSWYQQALGQGPQFIFQYYREEENGRGNFPPRFSGLQFPNYSSELNVNALELDDSALYLCASSSPGIRPGELFFGEGSRLTVL.

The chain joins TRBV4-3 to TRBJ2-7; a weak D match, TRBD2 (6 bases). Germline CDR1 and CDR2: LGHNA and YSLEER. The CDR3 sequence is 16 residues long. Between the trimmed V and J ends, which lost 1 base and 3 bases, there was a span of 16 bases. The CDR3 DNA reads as TGCGCCAGCAGCCAAGCGCCGGGACTTCTTGACTACGAGCAGTACTTC. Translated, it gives CASSQAPGLLDYEQYF.

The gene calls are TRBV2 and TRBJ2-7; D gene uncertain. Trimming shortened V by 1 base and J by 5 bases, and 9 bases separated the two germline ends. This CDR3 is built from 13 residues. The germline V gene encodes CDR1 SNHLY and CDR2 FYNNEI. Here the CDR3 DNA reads TGTGCCAGCAGTGAAGAAAGTTGGAACGAGCAGTACTTC. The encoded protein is CASSEESWNEQYF.

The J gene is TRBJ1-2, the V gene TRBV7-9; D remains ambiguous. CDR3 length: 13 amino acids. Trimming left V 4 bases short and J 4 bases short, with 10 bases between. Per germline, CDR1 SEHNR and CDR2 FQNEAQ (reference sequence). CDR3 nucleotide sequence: TGTGCCAGCAGCTCTACAGAGACCTATGGCTACACCTTC. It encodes CASSSTETYGYTF.

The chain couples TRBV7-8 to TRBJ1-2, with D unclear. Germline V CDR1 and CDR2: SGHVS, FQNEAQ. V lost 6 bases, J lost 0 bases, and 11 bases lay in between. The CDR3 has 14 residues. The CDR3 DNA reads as TGTGCCAGCAGTTATGGACCGGCTAACTATGGCTACACCTTC. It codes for CASSYGPANYGYTF.

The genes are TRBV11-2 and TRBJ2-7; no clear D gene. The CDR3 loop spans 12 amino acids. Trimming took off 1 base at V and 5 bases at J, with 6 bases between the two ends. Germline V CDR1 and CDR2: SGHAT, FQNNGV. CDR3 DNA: TGTGCCAGCAGCTTAGGCGCCAACGAGCAGTACTTC. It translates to CASSLGANEQYF.

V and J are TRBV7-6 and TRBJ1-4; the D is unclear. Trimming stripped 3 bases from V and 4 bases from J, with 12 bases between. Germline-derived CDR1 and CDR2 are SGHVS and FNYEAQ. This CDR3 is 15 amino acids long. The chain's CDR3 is CASSFIGSGNEKLFF. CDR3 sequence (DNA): TGTGCCAGCAGCTTTATAGGGAGCGGTAATGAAAAACTGTTTTTT.

CDR3 loop: CASSAQGLAGGGNEQFF. CDR3 DNA sequence: TGTGCCAGCAGTGCTCAGGGACTAGCGGGAGGGGGAAATGAGCAGTTCTTC. The chain is built from TRBV6-4 and TRBJ2-1; TRBD2 aligns across 16 bases. CDR3 length equals 17 residues. CDR1 is MRHNA and CDR2 is SNTAGT in the germline V gene. J gave up 7 bases and V 4 bases, and 7 bases lay outside the gene matches.

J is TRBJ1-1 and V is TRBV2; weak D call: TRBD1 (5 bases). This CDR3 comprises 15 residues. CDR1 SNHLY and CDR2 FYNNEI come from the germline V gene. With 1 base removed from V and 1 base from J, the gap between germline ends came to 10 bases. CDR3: CASSEVAGRNTEAFF. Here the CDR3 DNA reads TGTGCCAGCAGTGAAGTCGCAGGGCGGAACACTGAAGCTTTCTTT.

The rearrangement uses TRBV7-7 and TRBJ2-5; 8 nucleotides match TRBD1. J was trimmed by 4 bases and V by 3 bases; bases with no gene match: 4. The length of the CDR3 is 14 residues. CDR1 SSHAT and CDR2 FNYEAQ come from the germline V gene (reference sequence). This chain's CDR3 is CASSFSGGRETQYF. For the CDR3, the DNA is TGTGCCAGCAGCTTTTCAGGGGGCCGAGAGACCCAGTACTTC.

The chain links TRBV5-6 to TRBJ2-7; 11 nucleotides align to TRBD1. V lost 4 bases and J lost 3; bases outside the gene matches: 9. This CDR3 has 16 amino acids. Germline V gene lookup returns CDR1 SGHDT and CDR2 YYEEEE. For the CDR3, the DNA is TGTGCCAGCAGCCATTATAGGGACAGGGGGTTCTACGAGCAGTACTTC. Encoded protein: CASSHYRDRGFYEQYF.

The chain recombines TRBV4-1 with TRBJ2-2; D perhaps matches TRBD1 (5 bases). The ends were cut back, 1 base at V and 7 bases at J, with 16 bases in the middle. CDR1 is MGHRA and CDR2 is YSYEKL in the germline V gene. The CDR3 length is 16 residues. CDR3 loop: CASSQVWGLGIGELFF. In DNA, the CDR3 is TGCGCCAGCAGCCAAGTGTGGGGCCTGGGGATCGGGGAGCTGTTTTTT.

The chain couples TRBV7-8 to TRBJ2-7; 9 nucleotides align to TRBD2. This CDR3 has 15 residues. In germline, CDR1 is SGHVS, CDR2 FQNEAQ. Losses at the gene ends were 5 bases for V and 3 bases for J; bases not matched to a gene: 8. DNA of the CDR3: TGTGCCAGCAGCCCCAGGACTAGCGTCGACTACGAGCAGTACTTC. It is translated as CASSPRTSVDYEQYF. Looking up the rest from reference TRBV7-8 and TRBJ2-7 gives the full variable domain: GAGVSQSPRYKVAKRGQDVALRCDPISGHVSLFWYQQALGQGPEFLTYFQNEAQLDKSGLPSDRFFAERPEGSVSTLKIQRTQQEDSAVYLCASSPRTSVDYEQYFGPGTRLTVT.

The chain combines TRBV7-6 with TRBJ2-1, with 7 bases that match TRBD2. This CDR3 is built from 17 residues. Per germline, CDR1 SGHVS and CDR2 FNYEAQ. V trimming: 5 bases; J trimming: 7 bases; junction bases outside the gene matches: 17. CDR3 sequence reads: CASSIPTSSGPPNEQFF. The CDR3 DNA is TGTGCCAGCAGCATCCCGACTAGTAGCGGGCCTCCGAATGAGCAGTTCTTC.

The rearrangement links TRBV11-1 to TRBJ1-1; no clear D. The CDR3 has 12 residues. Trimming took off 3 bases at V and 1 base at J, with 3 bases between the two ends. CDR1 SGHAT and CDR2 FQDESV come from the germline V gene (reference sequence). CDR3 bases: TGTGCCAGCAGCTTTTCGAACACTGAAGCTTTCTTT. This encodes CASSFSNTEAFF.

The CDR3 DNA is TGTGCCAGCAGGGGCTATCGCGCAAGCACAGATACGCAGTATTTT. Translation: CASRGYRASTDTQYF. The chain is built from TRBV27 and TRBJ2-3; no firm D call. Germline V gene data show CDR1 as MNHEY and CDR2 as SMNVEV (reference sequence). V dropped 6 bases and J dropped 0 bases, with 13 bases sitting between them. The CDR3 is made up of 15 amino acids.

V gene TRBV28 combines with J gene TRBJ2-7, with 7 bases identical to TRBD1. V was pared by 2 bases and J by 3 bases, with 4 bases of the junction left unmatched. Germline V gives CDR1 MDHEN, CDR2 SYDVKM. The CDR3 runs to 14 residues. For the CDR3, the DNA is TGTGCCAGCAGTTTAACCGACAGGGACTACGAGCAGTACTTC. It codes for CASSLTDRDYEQYF.

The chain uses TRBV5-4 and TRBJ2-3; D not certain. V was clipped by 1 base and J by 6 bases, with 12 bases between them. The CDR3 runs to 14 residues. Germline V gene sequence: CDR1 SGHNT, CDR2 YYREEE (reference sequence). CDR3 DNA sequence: TGTGCCAGCAGCTTGTTCTACTGGCCGGATACGCAGTATTTT. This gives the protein CASSLFYWPDTQYF.

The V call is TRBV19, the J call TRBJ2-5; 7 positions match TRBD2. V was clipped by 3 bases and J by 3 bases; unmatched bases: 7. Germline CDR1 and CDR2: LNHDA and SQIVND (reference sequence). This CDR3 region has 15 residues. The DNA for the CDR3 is TGTGCCAGTAGTATGGGGGGGTCTTGGGAAGAGACCCAGTACTTC. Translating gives CASSMGGSWEETQYF.

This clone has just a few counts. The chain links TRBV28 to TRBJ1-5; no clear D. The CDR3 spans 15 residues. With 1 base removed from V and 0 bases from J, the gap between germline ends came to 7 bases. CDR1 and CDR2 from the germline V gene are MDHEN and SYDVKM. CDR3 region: CASSLYSRSNQPQHF. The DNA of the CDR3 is TGTGCCAGCAGTTTATATTCTCGTAGCAATCAGCCCCAGCATTTT.